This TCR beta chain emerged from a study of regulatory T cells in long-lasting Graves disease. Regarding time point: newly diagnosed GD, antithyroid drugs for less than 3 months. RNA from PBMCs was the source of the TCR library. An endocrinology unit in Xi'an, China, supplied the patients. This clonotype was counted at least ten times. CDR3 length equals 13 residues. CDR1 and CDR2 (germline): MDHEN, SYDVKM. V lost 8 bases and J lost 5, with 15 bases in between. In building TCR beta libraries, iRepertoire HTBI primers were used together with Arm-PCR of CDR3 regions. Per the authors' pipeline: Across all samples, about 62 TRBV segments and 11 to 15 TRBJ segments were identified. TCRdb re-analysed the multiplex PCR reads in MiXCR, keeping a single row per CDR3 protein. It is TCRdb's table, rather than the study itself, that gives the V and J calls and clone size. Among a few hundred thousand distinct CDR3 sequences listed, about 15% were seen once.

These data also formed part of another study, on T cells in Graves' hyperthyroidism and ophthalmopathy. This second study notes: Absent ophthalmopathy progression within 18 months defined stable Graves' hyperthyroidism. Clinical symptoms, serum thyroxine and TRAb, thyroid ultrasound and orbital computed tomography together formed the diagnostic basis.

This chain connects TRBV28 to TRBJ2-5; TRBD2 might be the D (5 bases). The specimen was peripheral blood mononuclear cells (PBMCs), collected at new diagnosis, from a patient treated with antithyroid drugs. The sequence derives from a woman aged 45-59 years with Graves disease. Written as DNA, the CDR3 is TGTGCCAGCTCACAGATAACGGGGGAGACCCAGTACTTC. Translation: CASSQITGETQYF.